This TCR beta chain was sequenced during a study of identical twins. Findings and limits, study-wide: Among monozygotic twins, out-of-frame TCR alpha sharing exceeded what models predicted. Out-of-frame alpha sequences common to twins were enriched for low generation probability.

About this clonotype: Its antigen is not identified.

This CDR3 region has 13 residues. Trimming pared 6 bases from V and 0 bases from J, leaving 9 bases between. Germline V lookup: CDR1 DFQATT, CDR2 SNEGSKA (reference sequence). TCRdb called the 5' RACE reads again in MiXCR, with one record for every CDR3 protein. Of about 810,000 distinct CDR3 sequences in the sample, about 12% were seen once. These data were also filed under a second study, of yellow fever vaccine responses in identical twins. As that study records: The authors reported partly convergent, partly personalized vaccine responses in identical twins.

Input material: PBMCs. The chain is built from TRBV20-1 and TRBJ1-5, with a weak D call TRBD1 (5 bases). The clonotype comes from a woman under 30 in good health. CDR3 nucleotides: TGCAGTGCAGGGGCGATTAGCAATCAGCCCCAGCATTTT. It specifies CSAGAISNQPQHF.